Shown below are 22 T cell receptor beta chains from a single sample sequenced in a study of blood T cell repertoires in COVID-19. Libraries were prepared by immunoSEQ multiplex PCR; TCRdb keeps only in-frame clonotypes and omits some of them. The repertoire consists of about 100,000 clones, with about 90% occurring once and the leading ten covering 4.2%. The sequencing sample was made of peripheral blood. The receptors here all came from a man younger than 35 with acute or convalescent COVID-19.

The chain combines TRBV5-5 with TRBJ1-1; D is possibly TRBD1 (5 bases). V lost 6 bases to trimming and J lost 3 bases, with 18 bases between them. In germline, CDR1 is SGHKS, CDR2 YYEKEE (reference sequence). The CDR3 is 15 amino acids. The CDR3 reads CASTPQVQAYTEAFF. In DNA, the CDR3 is TGTGCCAGCACCCCTCAAGTACAGGCGTACACTGAAGCTTTCTTT. The complete variable domain, with remaining parts taken from reference TRBV5-5 and TRBJ1-1, reads DAGVTQSPTHLIKTRGQQVTLRCSPISGHKSVSWYQQVLGQGPQFIFQYYEKEERGRGNFPDRFSARQFPNYSSELNVNALLLGDSALYLCASTPQVQAYTEAFFGQGTRLTVV.

The chain uses TRBV6-5 and TRBJ1-5, with a possible D match to TRBD1 (6 bases). Trimming removed 10 bases at V and 0 bases at J, with 13 bases between. The CDR3 is 14 residues long. CDR1 and CDR2 from the germline V gene are MNHEY and SVGAGI. CDR3 in amino acids: CATKDSDSNQPQHF. The CDR3 coding sequence is TGTGCCACCAAGGACAGTGATAGCAATCAGCCCCAGCATTTT.

This chain uses TRBV5-4 with TRBJ2-7, with TRBD2 matching 13 bases. Per germline, CDR1 SGHNT and CDR2 YYREEE (reference sequence). The junction had 4 bases not matched to a gene; V was cut back by 4 bases and J by 3 bases. The CDR3 length is 15 residues. In DNA, the CDR3 is TGTGCCAGCAGCAACCGACTAGCGGGAGGCTACGAGCAGTACTTC. Residues: CASSNRLAGGYEQYF. The full variable domain, rest sourced from reference TRBV5-4 and TRBJ2-7, is ETGVTQSPTHLIKTRGQQVTLRCSSQSGHNTVSWYQQALGQGPQFIFQYYREEENGRGNFPPRFSGLQFPNYSSELNVNALELDDSALYLCASSNRLAGGYEQYFGPGTRLTVT.

This rearrangement joins TRBV5-1 to TRBJ2-3; weak D call: TRBD1 (6 bases). CDR1 is SGHRS, CDR2 YFSETQ, per germline. V was clipped by 4 bases and J by 2 bases, with 14 bases between them. The CDR3 runs to 15 residues. CDR3 coding DNA: TGCGCCAGCAGCCCTACAGGGCCAAACACAGATACGCAGTATTTT. Its protein is CASSPTGPNTDTQYF.

This sequence joins TRBV3-1 (or the pseudogene TRBV3-2) and TRBJ1-6, with D maybe TRBD1 (6 bases). Trimming cost V 4 bases and J 5 bases, with 12 bases left between them. Germline V lookup: CDR1 LGHDT, CDR2 YNNKEL (reference sequence). This CDR3 comprises 15 residues. The CDR3 DNA sequence: TGTGCCAGCAGCCCGTCCGGGACAAATAATTCACCCCTCCACTTT. Translation: CASSPSGTNNSPLHF.

The genes are TRBV27 and TRBJ2-2, with D possibly matching TRBD1 (6 bases). Per germline, CDR1 MNHEY and CDR2 SMNVEV (reference sequence). Trimming pared 10 bases from V and 5 bases from J, leaving 44 bases between. The CDR3 consists of 23 residues. The CDR3 DNA is TGTGCCACCTCCCCCCGGCTCTGGACAGCCCAACCCCTATCAGGTCCGAGGACCGGGGAGCTGTTTTTT. Translated: CATSPRLWTAQPLSGPRTGELFF.

This rearrangement joins TRBV2 to TRBJ1-4, with a weak D call TRBD1 (6 bases). This CDR3 has 13 amino acids. Trimming removed 7 bases from V and 4 bases from J, with 10 bases in between. Germline V gives CDR1 SNHLY, CDR2 FYNNEI. The CDR3 DNA follows: TGTGCCAGCAACAGGGCTCTTAATGAAAAACTGTTTTTT. Translation: CASNRALNEKLFF. Using reference TRBV2 and TRBJ1-4 for the parts outside the CDR3, the full variable domain is EPEVTQTPSHQVTQMGQEVILRCVPISNHLYFYWYRQILGQKVEFLVSFYNNEISEKSEIFDDQFSVERPDGSNFTLKIRSTKLEDSAMYFCASNRALNEKLFFGSGTQLSVL.

The chain couples TRBV7-8 to TRBJ1-1, with TRBD1 as a possible D gene (6 bases). Germline V gives CDR1 SGHVS, CDR2 FQNEAQ. V was shortened by 8 bases and J by 5 bases, with 21 bases between the two germline ends. The CDR3 extends over 15 amino acids. The CDR3 loop is CASSLTQGSGTEAFF. Written as DNA, the CDR3 is TGTGCCAGCTCCCTGACTCAGGGGTCGGGGACTGAAGCTTTCTTT.

J is TRBJ2-2 and V is TRBV9; TRBD2 aligns across 8 bases. The CDR3 is 16 residues long. In germline, CDR1 is SGDLS, CDR2 YYNGEE. V lost 3 bases, J lost 0 bases, and 4 bases stayed unmatched. In DNA form, the CDR3 reads TGTGCCAGCAGCGAGAGAGCGGGGGCGAACACCGGGGAGCTGTTTTTT. Translating gives CASSERAGANTGELFF.

The chain is built from TRBV9 and TRBJ2-1; 9 bases map to TRBD2. Losses at the gene ends were 0 bases for V and 13 bases for J; bases not matched to a gene: 14. Germline loops: CDR1 SGDLS, CDR2 YYNGEE. The CDR3 loop spans 16 amino acids. CDR3 region: CASSVAGGGALSNQFF. The CDR3, as DNA: TGTGCCAGCAGCGTAGCAGGCGGGGGGGCCCTCTCCAATCAGTTCTTC.

This sequence joins TRBV24-1 and TRBJ2-1, with 9 bases matching TRBD1. The CDR3 has 16 amino acids. J gave up 2 bases and V 4 bases, and 5 bases lay outside the gene matches. CDR1 and CDR2 from the germline V gene are KGHDR and SFDVKD. The CDR3 sequence: CATSDHGQGTYNEQFF. For the CDR3, the DNA is TGTGCCACCAGTGACCATGGACAGGGGACCTACAATGAGCAGTTCTTC.

The J gene is TRBJ2-2, the V gene TRBV7-8; 11 bases agree with TRBD2. Losses at the gene ends were 1 base for V and 5 bases for J; bases not matched to a gene: 18. The germline CDR1 and CDR2 sequences are SGHVS and FQNEAQ. CDR3 length: 21 amino acids. The CDR3 is CASSLVTPGLAGGHPTGELFF. CDR3 sequence (DNA): TGTGCCAGCAGCTTAGTTACCCCCGGGCTAGCGGGAGGCCACCCTACCGGGGAGCTGTTTTTT.

The chain carries TRBV29-1 and TRBJ2-7, with a possible D match to TRBD1 (6 bases). This CDR3 comprises 15 residues. The germline V and J ends were trimmed by 1 base and 0 bases, with 13 bases remaining between them. Germline V gene lookup returns CDR1 SQVTM and CDR2 ANQGSEA. The CDR3 spells CSVEGVGDISYEQYF. The DNA for the CDR3 is TGCAGCGTTGAAGGCGTAGGGGACATCTCCTACGAGCAGTACTTC.

The chain employs TRBV5-4 and TRBJ1-2, with D possibly matching TRBD1 (6 bases). CDR1 is SGHNT and CDR2 is YYREEE in the germline V gene (reference sequence). Trimming pared 1 base from V and 2 bases from J, leaving 18 bases between. This CDR3 comprises 17 residues. As DNA, the CDR3 is TGTGCCAGCAGCTTGAGTTGGCCGGGACACCCAAACTATGGCTACACCTTC. Residues: CASSLSWPGHPNYGYTF.

J is TRBJ2-7 and V is TRBV6-6; maybe TRBD1 (5 bases). This CDR3 has 17 residues. The V gene's germline CDR1 is MNHNY and CDR2 SVGAGI (reference sequence). V was clipped by 6 bases and J by 0 bases, with 21 bases between them. CDR3 nucleotides: TGTGCCAGCAGCCGACTTCAAGACAGCTACAACTCCTACGAGCAGTACTTC. This gives the protein CASSRLQDSYNSYEQYF.

This clone appeared a few times. The CDR3 DNA follows: TGTGCCAGTAGTATAGATAATTTCCAGTCCACTGAAGCTTTCTTT. As protein: CASSIDNFQSTEAFF. The chain carries TRBV19 and TRBJ1-1; unclear D gene. CDR1 is LNHDA, CDR2 SQIVND, per germline (reference sequence). V was shortened by 0 bases and J by 4 bases, with 12 bases between the two germline ends. The CDR3 spans 15 residues.

The genes are TRBV10-3 and TRBJ1-2; TRBD1 matches 7 bases. Looked up from germline, CDR1 is ENHRY and CDR2 is SYGVKD. This CDR3 region has 14 residues. The V and J ends lost 0 bases and 8 bases, in that order; junction bases with no gene match: 6. CDR3 sequence: CAISESEQGRGYTF. The CDR3 DNA reads TGTGCCATCAGTGAGTCCGAACAGGGGAGAGGCTACACCTTC.

The rearrangement uses TRBV5-6 and TRBJ2-5; the match to TRBD1 covers 8 bases. The germline V gene encodes CDR1 SGHDT and CDR2 YYEEEE. The J segment lost 5 bases and the V segment lost 4 bases, leaving 4 bases of the junction unmatched. The CDR3 extends over 13 amino acids. DNA of the CDR3: TGTGCCAGCAGCAAGACAGGGGATGAGACCCAGTACTTC. It specifies CASSKTGDETQYF.

The chain employs TRBV6-5 and TRBJ2-5; D remains ambiguous. Deletions cut 7 bases from V and 5 bases from J, with 8 bases between. This CDR3 spans 11 amino acids. Germline V gene sequence: CDR1 MNHEY, CDR2 SVGAGI. The CDR3 bases are TGTGCCAGCACATACGGGGAGACCCAGTACTTC. Translation: CASTYGETQYF.

This chain connects TRBV28 to TRBJ2-1, with TRBD1 identical over 10 bases. V was pared by 3 bases and J by 0 bases, with 14 bases of the junction left unmatched. Germline V gives CDR1 MDHEN, CDR2 SYDVKM. The CDR3 runs to 20 residues. CDR3 in amino acids: CASSFLPGQGLHTSYNEQFF. The CDR3 DNA is TGTGCCAGCAGTTTTTTACCGGGACAGGGGCTGCATACCTCCTACAATGAGCAGTTCTTC. Full variable domain (outside the CDR3, taken from reference TRBV28 and TRBJ2-1): DVKVTQSSRYLVKRTGEKVFLECVQDMDHENMFWYRQDPGLGLRLIYFSYDVKMKEKGDIPEGYSVSREKKERFSLILESASTNQTSMYLCASSFLPGQGLHTSYNEQFFGPGTRLTVL.

This sequence joins TRBV27 and TRBJ1-4; a weak D match, TRBD1 (6 bases). V lost 3 bases and J lost 0, with 11 bases in between. The CDR3 is made up of 16 amino acids. Looked up from germline, CDR1 is MNHEY and CDR2 is SMNVEV (reference sequence). The CDR3 loop is CASSFDRSATNEKLFF. CDR3 DNA: TGTGCCAGCAGTTTTGACAGGAGTGCAACTAATGAAAAACTGTTTTTT.

The chain couples TRBV2 to TRBJ2-1; possibly TRBD1 for D (6 bases). The germline CDR1 and CDR2 sequences are SNHLY and FYNNEI. The ends were cut back, 6 bases at V and 4 bases at J, with 13 bases in the middle. This CDR3 region has 14 residues. CDR3 in DNA: TGTGCCAGCAGCGGGCAGGGGAGATACAATGAGCAGTTCTTC. Encoded protein: CASSGQGRYNEQFF. The whole variable domain, filled in from reference TRBV2 and TRBJ2-1, reads EPEVTQTPSHQVTQMGQEVILRCVPISNHLYFYWYRQILGQKVEFLVSFYNNEISEKSEIFDDQFSVERPDGSNFTLKIRSTKLEDSAMYFCASSGQGRYNEQFFGPGTRLTVL.